This T cell receptor (beta chain) appears in the sequencing data of a study of early T cells in non-severe SARS-CoV-2 infection. This clonotype was seen a handful of times. TCRdb reprocessed the 5' RACE reads with MiXCR, giving one entry per CDR3 protein. The sample carries roughly 50,000 distinct CDR3 sequences, about 7.8% recorded once. The V end lost 2 bases, the J end lost 1 base, and 8 bases lay between the germline ends. Germline V gene sequence: CDR1 DFQATT, CDR2 SNEGSKA (reference sequence). This CDR3 is 13 amino acids long. The source of this sequence is an adult who was a healthcare worker with PCR-confirmed SARS-CoV-2 infection or an uninfected control (not recorded which). The V and J genes are TRBV20-1 and TRBJ1-1; the D is unclear. Sequences were obtained from whole blood. The DNA for the CDR3 is TGCAGTGCTAGATATCGGGGGAACACTGAAGCTTTCTTT. Protein: CSARYRGNTEAFF.